A selection of T cell receptor beta chains follows, all from one sample in a study of blood T cells in healthy people across ages. TCRdb itself ran the 5' RACE reads through MiXCR, one entry per CDR3 protein. The table includes some 1.8 million distinct CDR3 sequences, around 42% detected once. Material: blood. Every receptor here comes from a human donor in good health. Each CDR3 is given with its conserved first and last residue. D genes are given only for firm matches. Size values are once, few and many counts, or a class for expanded clones, and some rows have none.

j_call,v_call,clone_size,d_call,cdr3_nt,cdr3_aa
TRBJ2-3,TRBV12-3/TRBV12-4,few,TRBD2,TGTGCCAGCAGTTTCCGGACTAGCGGGGGAGGTACGCAGTATTTT,CASSFRTSGGGTQYF
TRBJ2-1,TRBV20-1,few,TRBD2,TGCAGTGCTCCGGAGGTTAGCGGGGTGAACAATGAGCAGTTCTTC,CSAPEVSGVNNEQFF
TRBJ2-7,TRBV2,NA,NA,TGTGCCAGCAAAAAGGTAGACTACTTCTACGAGCAGTACTTC,CASKKVDYFYEQYF
TRBJ2-6,TRBV5-1,NA,NA,TGCGCCAGCAACCCCCGGAACTCTGGGGCCAACGTCCTGACTTTC,CASNPRNSGANVLTF
TRBJ1-1,TRBV3-1,NA,TRBD1,TGTGCCAGCAGCCAAGTGGGCAGGGGGCCTACTGAAGCTTTCTTT,CASSQVGRGPTEAFF
TRBJ2-3,TRBV6-5,few,TRBD2,TGTGCCAGCAGTTACAGTAGCACTAGCGGGGGGGCTGTTATCACCCGTTCGCAGTATTTT,CASSYSSTSGGAVITRSQYF
TRBJ2-7,TRBV7-2,NA,NA,TGTGCCAGCAGCTTAAGGCCCTTGTACCCTTACGAGCAGTACTTC,CASSLRPLYPYEQYF
TRBJ1-5,TRBV6-2/TRBV6-3,few,NA,TGTGCCAGCCACCTCCTAGGGCAGCCCCAGCATTTT,CASHLLGQPQHF
TRBJ1-2,TRBV4-1,NA,NA,TGCGCCAGCAGCCAAGCGGCGGCGCCTGGCTACACCTTC,CASSQAAAPGYTF
TRBJ2-2,TRBV12-3/TRBV12-4,NA,TRBD1,TGTGCCAGCAGCCCAATATCAATCCCCCACAGGGGTATTGAGGCCGGGGAGCTGTTTTTT,CASSPISIPHRGIEAGELFF
TRBJ2-7,TRBV12-5,few,NA,TGTGCTAGTTCGTCTGGGCAGGGTGGCGACGAGCAGTACTTC,CASSSGQGGDEQYF
TRBJ1-2,TRBV7-3,few,NA,TGTGCCAGCAGCCCGGGGGGGACGGATGCCTACTATGGCTACACCTTC,CASSPGGTDAYYGYTF
TRBJ2-5,TRBV6-5,few,NA,TGTGCCAGCAGTTACGCGCGGCTAAGGGAGACCCAGTACTTC,CASSYARLRETQYF
TRBJ2-5,TRBV20-1,NA,TRBD2,TGCAGTGCTGCAGAAGGAGGACTAGCTTTCGGAGAGACCCAGTACTTC,CSAAEGGLAFGETQYF
TRBJ1-1,TRBV27,NA,NA,TGTGCCAGCGGGGGAGCAAAGCCTGAAGCTTTCTTT,CASGGAKPEAFF
TRBJ2-1,TRBV2,NA,TRBD2,TGTGCCAGTAGCGGGGGGTACCCCTCCTACAATGAGCAGTTCTTC,CASSGGYPSYNEQFF
TRBJ1-4,TRBV7-9,few,NA,TGTGCCAGCACCCGAAGCGGGGGGGACGGTGAAAAACTGTTTTTT,CASTRSGGDGEKLFF
TRBJ2-7,TRBV20-1,NA,TRBD2,TGCAGTGCTAGACCGCCCCAGCGGGGTAGCTACGAGCAGTACTTC,CSARPPQRGSYEQYF
TRBJ1-2,TRBV4-3,many,NA,TGCGCCAGCAGCCAAGAGGGAGGACCATATGGCTACACCTTC,CASSQEGGPYGYTF
TRBJ2-3,TRBV7-2,few,TRBD2,TGTGCCAGCAGCCCAGGGAGGGCTCGCTCTGATACGCAGTATTTT,CASSPGRARSDTQYF
TRBJ1-3,TRBV30,NA,NA,TGTGCCTGGAGTGTAAGCGAGAACACCATATATTTT,CAWSVSENTIYF
TRBJ2-6,TRBV6-5,few,NA,TGTGCCAGCAGTCGTTCTAGGAGGCCCGGGGCCAACGTCCTGACTTTC,CASSRSRRPGANVLTF
TRBJ2-1,TRBV29-1,NA,NA,TGCAGCGTTGAAGATCTTTGGGGGTTAGGAGGTGCAGGGCGGTTCTTC,CSVEDLWGLGGAGRFF
TRBJ1-5,TRBV7-9,few,NA,TGTGCCAGCAGCTTAGGACAGTCTCTTAGCAATCAGCCCCAGCATTTT,CASSLGQSLSNQPQHF
TRBJ1-2,TRBV4-3,NA,NA,TGCGCCAGCAGCCAAGATTTAGAGGGCAGTCGGATCTATGGCTACACCTTC,CASSQDLEGSRIYGYTF
TRBJ1-2,TRBV20-1,NA,NA,TGCAGTGCTAGAGATTTGAAAAACTATGGCTACACCTTC,CSARDLKNYGYTF
TRBJ1-5,TRBV19,NA,NA,TGTGCCAGTAGTATATCCGCCCAGGGACTTCAGCCCCAGCATTTT,CASSISAQGLQPQHF
TRBJ1-5,TRBV2,once,NA,TGTGCCAGCAGGGTAGGAGGAACAGGGCAGCCCCAGCATTTT,CASRVGGTGQPQHF